The T cell receptor (beta chain) described here comes from a study of regulatory T cells in long-lasting Graves disease (dated by TCRdb to 2020 to 2023). Regarding the complete study: In the newly diagnosed Graves' disease group, patients had been taking antithyroid drugs for less than 3 months. Patients with persistent Graves' disease were compared with patients with newly diagnosed Graves' disease using TCR sequencing and RNA sequencing of peripheral blood. The study was registered as a clinical trial and conducted in China. A total of roughly 35 samples underwent TCR sequencing: around 13 from persistent and around 20 from newly diagnosed Graves' disease patients. The paper as a whole reports these results and caveats: Compared with newly diagnosed patients, persistent Graves' disease patients had lower TCR Shannon entropy and fewer highly expanded clones, which suggests clonal expansion. Persistent patients shared more public clonotypes among themselves (around 2,800) than newly diagnosed patients did (approximately 870). Only the TCR beta chain was sequenced and analyzed. As a limitation, the authors acknowledged that the small sample size may reduce accuracy. Peripheral blood alone was examined, since thyroid tissue, which constituted the primary lesion, could not be accessed. TRBV28, TRBJ1-2 and TRBJ2-5 were preferentially used in persistent disease, while TRBV20-1 and TRBJ2-1 were favored in newly diagnosed disease.

The meaning of the sample's time point label: newly diagnosed GD, antithyroid drugs for less than 3 months. RNA was extracted from PBMCs in TRIzol for both TCR sequencing and RNA sequencing. Graves' disease was diagnosed according to American Thyroid Association guidelines. The patients came from an endocrinology department in Xi'an, China. Each patient gave approximately 9 milliliters of peripheral blood, collected in an EDTA anticoagulant tube. Ficoll Paque Plus density gradient separation was used to isolate PBMCs, and no further T cell sorting was performed. An Agilent 2100 Bioanalyzer and agarose gel were used to check RNA quality, and a NanoDrop 2000 was used to measure RNA concentration. The CDR3 runs 14 residues from the cysteine to the phenylalanine. The CDR3 DNA has 42 bases and is translated from base 1. Taken from the germline V gene, the CDR1 and CDR2 loops are SGHRS and YFSETQ. The junction shows trimming of 3 bases on V and 4 bases on J, and the gene matches do not reach 6 bases of it.

The library was generated by multiplex PCR. Sequencing was performed on an Illumina HiSeq 4000. TCR beta libraries were built with iRepertoire HTBI primers and Arm-PCR amplification of CDR3 regions. Before sequencing, the PCR products underwent gel purification. On the study's bioinformatics: Gene usage analysis of CDR3 amino acid clonotypes used the 60 to 80 TRBV and some 13 TRBJ segments found across samples. COPE and FqMerger were used to merge filtered high-quality paired reads into contigs. BLAST was used to align contigs to IMGT TRBV, TRBD and TRBJ reference genes, with CDR3 defined following IMGT. Highly expanded clones were defined as clonotypes with a frequency above 0.1%. Shannon entropy served as the measure of repertoire diversity, while the Gini coefficient captured V-J evenness. A clonotype was considered public if more than one individual shared it. The raw public data were reprocessed by TCRdb itself: fastp quality trimming at Q25, MiXCR clonotype calling, in-frame beta chains only. Rows with one shared CDR3 protein collapse into an entry with the most common genes and DNA. These V and J calls derive from TCRdb rather than the authors' analysis. The sample table contains more than 450,000 distinct CDR3 sequences; only one count was recorded for 15% to 20% of them. The ten largest clones capture less than 15% of the sample.

This clonotype was picked up many times. The antigen it recognizes is unknown. One base away there is no much larger clone; base qualities are not given. This sample was also put to use in a study of T cells in Graves' hyperthyroidism and ophthalmopathy. The second paper states: Stable Graves' hyperthyroidism was defined as the absence of progression to ophthalmopathy over 18 months of follow-up. Hyperthyroidism patients were aged 18 to 65 years and newly diagnosed, with disease duration of less than 2 months. Any patient with an uncontrolled infection, another autoimmune disease, pregnancy or lactation was excluded. Diagnoses relied on clinical symptoms, serum thyroxine and TRAb, thyroid ultrasound and orbital computed tomography. The first round of RT-PCR for the TCR CDR3 was performed with the HTBI primer set and the Qiagen OneStep RT-PCR kit. Blood samples also contained most of the expanded thyroid clonotypes (frequency above 0.001), which suggests that blood repertoires may reflect thyroid immune responses. A 13 V-J signature model separated ophthalmopathy from stable hyperthyroidism, with roughly 88% sensitivity and about 81% specificity in cross-validation and 80%/75% in testing. During validation, the model predicted progression to ophthalmopathy a median of around 6 months ahead of onset, with around 65% sensitivity and roughly 75% specificity. TCR V-J signatures able to tell the groups apart were searched for in a discovery cohort of 100 or so patients, of whom more than 40 had Graves' ophthalmopathy and about 60 had stable Graves' hyperthyroidism. An independent validation cohort of under 20 hyperthyroidism patients and 15 or so patients who later progressed to ophthalmopathy tested prospective prediction of ophthalmopathy. The 90 or so discovery patients were randomly split 7:3 into training and test sets. In roughly six Graves' hyperthyroidism patients, the study also compared T-cell repertoires from thyroid tissue with T-cell repertoires from blood. Once sampling was done, hyperthyroidism patients were given methimazole at a starting dose of 30 mg daily, whereas ophthalmopathy patients were given high-dose intravenous methylprednisolone. Libraries were constructed in a second round of multiplex PCR, after which size selection and purification were carried out. Sequencing of the libraries was done on an Illumina HiSeq2000 using paired-end 100 bp reads. Raw data were processed with SOAPnuke, discarding reads with adapters, uncalled bases, mean Phred below 15, or no exact constant-primer or identifier match. COPE v1.2.5 was used to merge the high-quality paired reads, and each unique nucleotide sequence was defined as a clonotype. MiTCR v1.1 was used to align the clonotypes against IMGT TRBV, TRBD and TRBJ reference segments. Analysis was restricted to V-J combinations with a frequency above 0.0001, which covered 99.2% of repertoires. The TCS score was defined as F50 (clonal expansion) divided by E x V (chaos), with BLOSUM62-based TCRdist calculated between CDR3 peptides within each V-J. Welch's t-statistics and random forest reduced roughly 540 V-J features to about 13, which were used in a naive Bayes classifier (R e1071). No statistical method was used to set the sample size in advance, and investigators knew the group allocation. According to the paper, TCR Vbeta CDR3 sequencing was carried out on about 140 peripheral blood samples, which came from under 50 ophthalmopathy, 80 or so hyperthyroidism and approximately 17 progressor patients.

The TCR was taken from a man aged 35-49 years with Graves disease. Donor details come from another sample of the same person, matched by shared clones. Recombination joined TRBV5-1 with TRBJ1-1, with 7 junctional bases fitting TRBD1. The sample consisted of peripheral blood mononuclear cells (PBMCs), taken at new diagnosis, from a patient treated with antithyroid drugs. In nucleotide form, the sequence is TGCGCCAGCAGCTCGTCAGACAGGGCCACTGAAGCTTTCTTT. The resulting protein is CASSSSDRATEAFF.